This T cell receptor (beta chain) was identified in a study of OX40 agonist ivuxolimab in advanced cancers. Overall study: Patients were given ivuxolimab, an antibody that agonizes OX40 (CD134). Patients received intravenous ivuxolimab every 2 weeks at 0.01 to 10 mg/kg. Prior therapy, whether anti-PD-1, anti-PD-L1 or anti-CTLA-4, was allowed, and roughly 40% had some. Study-wide results and caveats: There was clonal expansion of CD4+ and CD8+ blood T cells by week 6 at 0.1 to 3.0 mg/kg.

The ends were cut back, 3 bases at V and 10 bases at J, with 10 bases in the middle. Germline V lookup: CDR1 MNHEY, CDR2 SMNVEV (reference sequence). The CDR3 spans 13 residues. A note on this clone: The target antigen is unknown.

Generated by immunoSEQ multiplex PCR, the TCRdb table keeps only in-frame clones and is missing some. In the table there are tens of thousands of clones, over 65% of which are singletons. This sequence was found in an adult with an advanced solid tumor such as melanoma, head and neck, liver or kidney cancer. Sequencing used CD4+ or CD8+ T cells sorted from blood, obtained in a trial of the OX40 agonist ivuxolimab. The chain links TRBV27 to TRBJ1-6; weak D call: TRBD1 (6 bases). This CDR3 is CASSFAGASPLHF. The CDR3 DNA follows: TGTGCCAGCAGTTTCGCAGGGGCCTCACCCCTCCACTTT.